A selection of T cell receptor beta chains follows, all from one sample in a study of CD8+CD57+ T cells in acquired aplastic anemia. TCRdb used MiXCR to reprocess the reads, holding one entry per CDR3 protein. Seen here are approximately 200,000 distinct CDR3 sequences, around 66% observed once, and the top ten hold 46%. The specimen was sorted CD4+, CD8+, or CD8+CD57+ T cells (not recorded which) from PBMCs. Every receptor here comes from a human donor with severe aplastic anemia or a healthy control (not recorded which). Each CDR3 is given with its conserved first and last residue. A D gene is named only where the DNA matches it firmly. Clone size is not always given. Where it is, it says once, few, many or a class for expanded clones.

cdr3_aa: CASSPIARTSYTDTQYF; cdr3_nt: TGTGCCAGCTCACCCATCGCGCGAACTAGTTACACAGATACGCAGTATTTT; v_call: TRBV18; j_call: TRBJ2-3; clone_size: -; d_call: -
cdr3_aa: CASSLSRGDTGELFF; cdr3_nt: TGTGCCAGCAGCTTATCCAGGGGGGACACCGGGGAGCTGTTTTTT; v_call: TRBV11-2; j_call: TRBJ2-2; clone_size: -; d_call: -
cdr3_aa: CASSANRGGETQYF; cdr3_nt: TGTGCCAGCAGTGCTAACAGGGGCGGGGAGACCCAGTACTTC; v_call: TRBV12-3/TRBV12-4; j_call: TRBJ2-5; clone_size: -; d_call: TRBD1
cdr3_aa: CSVEGGYEQYF; cdr3_nt: TGCAGCGTTGAAGGAGGTTACGAGCAGTACTTC; v_call: TRBV29-1; j_call: TRBJ2-7; clone_size: few; d_call: -
cdr3_aa: CASSLAWRGPGDTQYF; cdr3_nt: TGTGCCAGCAGCTTGGCCTGGCGGGGGCCAGGGGATACGCAGTATTTT; v_call: TRBV5-6; j_call: TRBJ2-3; clone_size: many; d_call: -
cdr3_aa: CATSDFRGPLTLFF; cdr3_nt: TGTGCCACCAGTGATTTCAGGGGACCACTTACGCTGTTTTTT; v_call: TRBV24-1; j_call: TRBJ2-2; clone_size: -; d_call: -
cdr3_aa: CASRRTIQETQYF; cdr3_nt: TGTGCCAGCAGACGGACTATCCAAGAGACCCAGTACTTC; v_call: TRBV7-8; j_call: TRBJ2-5; clone_size: few; d_call: -
cdr3_aa: CASNPGGLNTEAFF; cdr3_nt: TGTGCCAGCAACCCAGGGGGACTGAACACTGAAGCTTTCTTT; v_call: TRBV9; j_call: TRBJ1-1; clone_size: many; d_call: TRBD1
cdr3_aa: CASSILRGNEKLFF; cdr3_nt: TGTGCCAGTAGTATCCTCCGGGGGAATGAAAAACTGTTTTTT; v_call: TRBV19; j_call: TRBJ1-4; clone_size: -; d_call: -
cdr3_aa: CSARVLGNYGYTF; cdr3_nt: TGCAGTGCTAGAGTATTAGGGAACTATGGCTACACCTTC; v_call: TRBV20-1; j_call: TRBJ1-2; clone_size: -; d_call: -
cdr3_aa: CASSLGGSGGSQYEQYF; cdr3_nt: TGTGCCAGCAGCTTAGGGGGTAGCGGGGGCTCACAGTACGAGCAGTACTTC; v_call: TRBV11-2; j_call: TRBJ2-7; clone_size: many; d_call: TRBD2
cdr3_aa: CASSGGLAGYEQCF; cdr3_nt: TGTGCCAGCAGTGGCGGACTAGCGGGCTATGAGCAGTGCTTC; v_call: TRBV6-5; j_call: TRBJ2-7; clone_size: -; d_call: TRBD2
cdr3_aa: CSAPGTGGYTF; cdr3_nt: TGCAGTGCACCCGGGACAGGTGGCTACACCTTC; v_call: TRBV20-1; j_call: TRBJ1-2; clone_size: -; d_call: TRBD1
cdr3_aa: CASSLGVAGGPGDTGELFF; cdr3_nt: TGTGCCAGCAGTTTAGGCGTAGCGGGGGGGCCGGGTGATACCGGGGAGCTGTTTTTT; v_call: TRBV12-3/TRBV12-4; j_call: TRBJ2-2; clone_size: many; d_call: TRBD2
cdr3_aa: CSVRQGPDGYTF; cdr3_nt: TGCAGCGTGAGACAGGGGCCTGATGGCTACACCTTC; v_call: TRBV29-1; j_call: TRBJ1-2; clone_size: few; d_call: TRBD1
cdr3_aa: CASSWTSGRAYEQYF; cdr3_nt: TGCGCCAGCAGCTGGACTAGCGGGAGGGCCTATGAGCAGTACTTC; v_call: TRBV5-1; j_call: TRBJ2-7; clone_size: -; d_call: TRBD2
cdr3_aa: CATSDLRDNEQFF; cdr3_nt: TGTGCCACCAGTGACCTGAGGGACAATGAGCAGTTCTTC; v_call: TRBV24-1; j_call: TRBJ2-1; clone_size: -; d_call: -
cdr3_aa: CASSPRRDGNYEQHF; cdr3_nt: TGTGCCAGCAGCCCACGCCGGGACGGGAACTACGAGCAGCACTTC; v_call: TRBV7-9; j_call: TRBJ2-7; clone_size: -; d_call: -
cdr3_aa: CASSPRAGGPADTQYF; cdr3_nt: TGTGCCAGCAGCCCCCGAGCGGGAGGGCCGGCAGATACGCAGTATTTT; v_call: TRBV9; j_call: TRBJ2-3; clone_size: -; d_call: TRBD2
cdr3_aa: CASSGTSGANVLTF; cdr3_nt: TGTGCCAGCAGCGGAACCTCTGGGGCCAACGTCCTGACTTTC; v_call: TRBV5-5; j_call: TRBJ2-6; clone_size: -; d_call: -
cdr3_aa: CASSEEQGRGSPLHF; cdr3_nt: TGTGCCAGTAGTGAAGAGCAGGGCAGGGGTTCACCCCTCCACTTT; v_call: TRBV2; j_call: TRBJ1-6; clone_size: -; d_call: -
cdr3_aa: CSARRDRGGEELFF; cdr3_nt: TGCAGTGCCCGCCGGGACAGGGGAGGTGAGGAGCTGTTTTTT; v_call: TRBV20-1; j_call: TRBJ2-2; clone_size: -; d_call: TRBD1
cdr3_aa: CATSPGLTNTGELFF; cdr3_nt: TGTGCCACCAGCCCGGGACTTACGAACACCGGGGAGCTGTTTTTT; v_call: TRBV24-1; j_call: TRBJ2-2; clone_size: -; d_call: -
cdr3_aa: CASSFYRGTGELFF; cdr3_nt: TGTGCCAGCAGCTTCTACAGGGGGACCGGGGAGCTGTTTTTT; v_call: TRBV7-8; j_call: TRBJ2-2; clone_size: -; d_call: TRBD1
cdr3_aa: CAISEGAGGYTF; cdr3_nt: TGTGCCATCAGTGAGGGGGCGGGGGGCTACACCTTC; v_call: TRBV10-3; j_call: TRBJ1-2; clone_size: -; d_call: -
cdr3_aa: CSARGGWGQPQHF; cdr3_nt: TGCAGTGCTAGAGGAGGGTGGGGGCAGCCCCAGCATTTT; v_call: TRBV20-1; j_call: TRBJ1-5; clone_size: few; d_call: -
cdr3_aa: CASSQSGQGFPEQYF; cdr3_nt: TGTGCCAGCAGCCAATCGGGACAGGGGTTTCCCGAGCAGTACTTC; v_call: TRBV14; j_call: TRBJ2-7; clone_size: -; d_call: TRBD1
cdr3_aa: CASSLLTPNYEQYF; cdr3_nt: TGTGCCAGCAGTTTGTTAACACCCAACTACGAGCAGTACTTC; v_call: TRBV27; j_call: TRBJ2-7; clone_size: many; d_call: -
cdr3_aa: CASSSGTSGNEQFF; cdr3_nt: TGCGCCAGCAGCTCAGGGACTAGCGGCAATGAGCAGTTCTTC; v_call: TRBV5-1; j_call: TRBJ2-1; clone_size: -; d_call: TRBD2
cdr3_aa: CASSSWTGANNEQFF; cdr3_nt: TGTGCCAGCAGCTCCTGGACAGGGGCGAACAATGAGCAGTTCTTC; v_call: TRBV7-8; j_call: TRBJ2-1; clone_size: once; d_call: TRBD1
cdr3_aa: CASSLERGAYEQYF; cdr3_nt: TGTGCCAGCAGCTTAGAGCGGGGTGCCTACGAGCAGTACTTC; v_call: TRBV7-8; j_call: TRBJ2-7; clone_size: -; d_call: TRBD2
cdr3_aa: CASSLGTSTDTQYF; cdr3_nt: TGTGCCAGCAGTCTCGGGACTAGCACAGATACGCAGTATTTT; v_call: TRBV12-3/TRBV12-4; j_call: TRBJ2-3; clone_size: -; d_call: -
cdr3_aa: CASSLGQGYGYTF; cdr3_nt: TGTGCCAGCAGCTTAGGCCAGGGCTATGGCTACACCTTC; v_call: TRBV7-9; j_call: TRBJ1-2; clone_size: -; d_call: -
cdr3_aa: CASSTSPVQETQYF; cdr3_nt: TGTGCCAGCAGCACCAGTCCGGTACAAGAGACCCAGTACTTC; v_call: TRBV7-2; j_call: TRBJ2-5; clone_size: -; d_call: -
cdr3_aa: CASSRSGGASPLHF; cdr3_nt: TGTGCCAGCAGCCGCTCAGGGGGCGCTTCACCCCTCCACTTT; v_call: TRBV7-9; j_call: TRBJ1-6; clone_size: -; d_call: TRBD1
cdr3_aa: CASSQGHSGVEGRTEAFF; cdr3_nt: TGCGCCAGCAGCCAAGGACACAGTGGGGTCGAGGGTCGGACTGAAGCTTTCTTT; v_call: TRBV4-3; j_call: TRBJ1-1; clone_size: many; d_call: -
cdr3_aa: CASSTRGTGGPSYEQYF; cdr3_nt: TGTGCCAGCAGTACCAGGGGAACCGGGGGGCCCTCCTACGAGCAGTACTTC; v_call: TRBV28; j_call: TRBJ2-7; clone_size: -; d_call: -
cdr3_aa: CASTTSQEAQYF; cdr3_nt: TGTGCCAGTACTACTAGTCAAGAGGCCCAGTACTTC; v_call: TRBV6-2/TRBV6-3; j_call: TRBJ2-5; clone_size: -; d_call: -
cdr3_aa: CVSTPGGFSYNSPLHF; cdr3_nt: TGTGTCAGTACCCCGGGGGGGTTCTCCTATAATTCACCCCTCCACTTT; v_call: TRBV19; j_call: TRBJ1-6; clone_size: -; d_call: -
cdr3_aa: CAISESATYEQYF; cdr3_nt: TGTGCCATCAGTGAGTCAGCAACCTACGAGCAGTACTTC; v_call: TRBV10-3; j_call: TRBJ2-7; clone_size: -; d_call: -
cdr3_aa: CSARPEGGLIYNEQFF; cdr3_nt: TGCAGTGCTAGGCCCGAGGGCGGGCTGATTTACAATGAGCAGTTCTTC; v_call: TRBV20-1; j_call: TRBJ2-1; clone_size: -; d_call: -
cdr3_aa: CASSPSVAVGYTF; cdr3_nt: TGTGCCAGCAGCCCCTCCGTGGCGGTCGGCTACACCTTC; v_call: TRBV7-2; j_call: TRBJ1-2; clone_size: few; d_call: -
cdr3_aa: CASRRQVNTEAFF; cdr3_nt: TGTGCCAGCAGGAGACAGGTTAACACTGAAGCTTTCTTT; v_call: TRBV2; j_call: TRBJ1-1; clone_size: -; d_call: -
cdr3_aa: CASSFGGGASEQFF; cdr3_nt: TGTGCCAGCAGTTTCGGCGGGGGGGCCAGTGAGCAGTTCTTC; v_call: TRBV25-1; j_call: TRBJ2-1; clone_size: -; d_call: TRBD2
cdr3_aa: CASSQESGGPGETQYF; cdr3_nt: TGTGCCAGCAGCCAAGAATCGGGGGGCCCAGGAGAGACCCAGTACTTC; v_call: TRBV4-2; j_call: TRBJ2-5; clone_size: -; d_call: -
cdr3_aa: CASSPHAQVSYEQYF; cdr3_nt: TGTGCCAGCAGCCCACATGCACAGGTCTCCTACGAGCAGTACTTC; v_call: TRBV7-9; j_call: TRBJ2-7; clone_size: -; d_call: -
cdr3_aa: CSASSGPDTQYF; cdr3_nt: TGCAGTGCTAGCTCTGGCCCAGATACGCAGTATTTT; v_call: TRBV20-1; j_call: TRBJ2-3; clone_size: -; d_call: -
cdr3_aa: CASSLEDRDYNEQFF; cdr3_nt: TGTGCCAGCAGCTTAGAGGACAGGGACTACAATGAGCAGTTCTTC; v_call: TRBV10-3; j_call: TRBJ2-1; clone_size: -; d_call: TRBD1
cdr3_aa: CASSQGRMNTGELFF; cdr3_nt: TGTGCCAGCAGCCAGGGACGGATGAACACCGGGGAGCTGTTTTTT; v_call: TRBV7-9; j_call: TRBJ2-2; clone_size: -; d_call: -
cdr3_aa: CASSTGTSETDTQYF; cdr3_nt: TGCGCCAGCAGCACCGGGACTAGCGAGACAGATACGCAGTATTTT; v_call: TRBV5-1; j_call: TRBJ2-3; clone_size: many; d_call: TRBD2
cdr3_aa: CASRDRGLFYGYTF; cdr3_nt: TGTGCCAGTAGGGACAGGGGGTTGTTCTATGGCTACACCTTC; v_call: TRBV2; j_call: TRBJ1-2; clone_size: few; d_call: TRBD1
cdr3_aa: CASSHTTSGGTDTQYF; cdr3_nt: TGTGCCAGCAGCCACACGACTAGCGGGGGAACAGATACGCAGTATTTT; v_call: TRBV7-4; j_call: TRBJ2-3; clone_size: -; d_call: TRBD2
cdr3_aa: CASSLALASGRVLGELFF; cdr3_nt: TGTGCCAGCAGCTTAGCGCTAGCTAGCGGGCGTGTCCTCGGGGAGCTGTTTTTT; v_call: TRBV7-9; j_call: TRBJ2-2; clone_size: -; d_call: TRBD2
cdr3_aa: CSASGQGLKQYF; cdr3_nt: TGCAGTGCTAGTGGCCAAGGCCTTAAGCAGTACTTC; v_call: TRBV20-1; j_call: TRBJ2-7; clone_size: once; d_call: -
cdr3_aa: CAIRTGLYNEQFF; cdr3_nt: TGTGCCATCCGGACAGGACTCTACAATGAGCAGTTCTTC; v_call: TRBV10-3; j_call: TRBJ2-1; clone_size: -; d_call: TRBD1
cdr3_aa: CASSLVRGHTGETQYF; cdr3_nt: TGTGCCAGCAGTTTGGTGAGGGGACACACCGGGGAGACCCAGTACTTC; v_call: TRBV12-3/TRBV12-4; j_call: TRBJ2-5; clone_size: -; d_call: -
cdr3_aa: CASATGLRETQYF; cdr3_nt: TGCGCCAGTGCTACAGGGTTACGGGAGACCCAGTACTTC; v_call: TRBV5-1; j_call: TRBJ2-5; clone_size: few; d_call: -
cdr3_aa: CASSSSRGVGNQPQHF; cdr3_nt: TGTGCCAGCAGCTCATCAAGGGGGGTCGGCAATCAGCCCCAGCATTTT; v_call: TRBV7-9; j_call: TRBJ1-5; clone_size: -; d_call: -
cdr3_aa: CASSLNEGGGASTDTQYF; cdr3_nt: TGTGCCAGCAGCTTAAATGAAGGCGGGGGGGCGTCCACAGATACGCAGTATTTT; v_call: TRBV7-3; j_call: TRBJ2-3; clone_size: many; d_call: TRBD2